The clone carrying this TCR beta chain was found many times. Using its own MiXCR run on the 5' RACE reads, TCRdb lists one record per CDR3 protein. The sample lists 200,000 to 250,000 distinct CDR3 sequences; under 12% were seen once. V was clipped by 6 bases and J by 4 bases; unmatched bases: 4. This CDR3 has 15 amino acids. Germline CDR1 is MNHEY and CDR2 is SVGEGT. This entry is derived from a study of identical twins. The J gene is TRBJ1-5, the V gene TRBV6-2 or TRBV6-3; 12 nucleotides line up with TRBD1. The receptor comes from a man aged 45-60 years in good health. Sequencing was carried out using memory T cells sorted from blood. In DNA form, the CDR3 reads TGTGCCAGCAGGTGGGGACAGGGGGCAAATCAGCCCCAGCATTTT. Protein sequence: CASRWGQGANQPQHF.